A selection of T cell receptor beta chains follows, all from one sample in a study of blood T cell repertoires in COVID-19. The repertoire was sequenced with immunoSEQ multiplex PCR; TCRdb's copy has only in-frame clones and lacks some. The sample contains about 200,000 clones, roughly 75% of which appear only once. Sequencing was carried out using peripheral blood. These receptors were collected from a woman aged 70-85 years with acute or convalescent COVID-19. Both conserved end residues are part of each CDR3. The D gene is left open where the match is weak. Expanded clones get a size class; other rows say once, few or many, or leave the size out.

>TRBV3-1/TRBV3-2|TRBJ2-3|NA|TRBD2
TGTGCCAGCAGCCTTAGGACTAGCGGGGGGGCCGGCACAGATACGCAGTATTTT
CASSLRTSGGAGTDTQYF
>TRBV7-2|TRBJ2-7|NA|TRBD2
TGTGCCAGCAGCTTTAGGACTACTCAGGGACTAGCAGGCGAGCAGTACTTC
CASSFRTTQGLAGEQYF
>TRBV10-3|TRBJ2-1|NA|TRBD2
TGTGCCATCAGTGATGTGGGACTAGCGGGGGGATCTAGGGAGCAGTTCTTC
CAISDVGLAGGSREQFF
>TRBV6-6|TRBJ1-1|NA|NA
TGTGCCAGCAGTTACGGTGCAGGGAACACTGAAGCTTTCTTT
CASSYGAGNTEAFF
>TRBV7-2|TRBJ2-2|NA|NA
TGTGCCAGCAGCTTAGCGGGTAGCGTACGTACCGGGGAGCTGTTTTTT
CASSLAGSVRTGELFF
>TRBV3-1/TRBV3-2|TRBJ2-1|few|NA
TGTGCCGGGGGACACTCCTACAATGAGCAGTTCTTC
CAGGHSYNEQFF
>TRBV2|TRBJ2-1|NA|NA
TGTGCCAGCAAGACTGGCGGGATTTTCGATGAGCAGTTCTTC
CASKTGGIFDEQFF
>TRBV29-1|TRBJ2-3|NA|NA
TGCAGCGTCACGACATCAACAGATACGCAGTATTTT
CSVTTSTDTQYF
>TRBV7-2|TRBJ1-4|NA|TRBD1
TGTGCCAGCAGCTTAGGGGGACAGGCCCGCGAAAAACTGTTTTTT
CASSLGGQAREKLFF
>TRBV5-1|TRBJ2-3|NA|TRBD2
TGCGCCAGCAGCTTGGGTTTGAGCGGGGCAGATACGCAGTATTTT
CASSLGLSGADTQYF
>TRBV5-1|TRBJ2-1|NA|TRBD1
TGCGCCAGCAGCTGGCAGGGGGCCTCAACCAATGAGCAGTTCTTC
CASSWQGASTNEQFF
>TRBV10-2|TRBJ1-6|once|TRBD1
TGCGCCAGCAGTGATGGGACAGATTATAATTCACCCCTCCACTTT
CASSDGTDYNSPLHF
>TRBV3-1/TRBV3-2|TRBJ1-1|NA|TRBD1
TGTGCCAGCAGCCTGGGGACAGGGAACACTGAAGCTTTCTTT
CASSLGTGNTEAFF
>TRBV20-1|TRBJ2-1|NA|TRBD2
TGCAGTGCTAGTATCGCGACTAGCGGGGGGGGATTGCAGTTCTTC
CSASIATSGGGLQFF
>TRBV5-1|TRBJ2-1|NA|TRBD2
TGCGCCAGCAGCCGACAGGAGTCCCTAGCGGGTGGTGAGCAGTTCTTC
CASSRQESLAGGEQFF
>TRBV19|TRBJ1-2|few|TRBD1
TGTGCCAGTAAGGGACAGGGTAACTATGGCTACACCTTC
CASKGQGNYGYTF
>TRBV5-1|TRBJ1-2|many|NA
TGCGCCAGCAGCTTAGGAGAGCGTGGCGGCTACACCTTC
CASSLGERGGYTF